The present T cell receptor (beta chain) was sequenced within a study of blood T cell repertoires in COVID-19. Whole-study context: Samples representing acute and convalescent COVID-19 were sourced from the United States, Italy and Spain.

As originally analysed: Quantification of nucleated cells was approximated via reference gene primer amplification. Assay used: immunoSEQ multiplex PCR; TCRdb lists only in-frame clones, some missing. The D gene and trimming were derived from the DNA, and the V and J assignments and clone size from that table. The sample consists of approximately 300,000 clones, about 90% of them appearing once. The CDR3 consists of 15 residues. Germline lookup yields CDR1 MNHEY and CDR2 SVGEGT. Trimming shortened V by 0 bases and J by 4 bases, and 10 bases separated the two germline ends. The origin of this receptor is a man between 18 and 35 years old who had recovered from COVID-19. The sequencing sample was made of peripheral blood. The chain carries TRBV6-2 or TRBV6-3 and TRBJ1-5; a weak D match, TRBD1 (5 bases). The CDR3 loop is CASSYSQGWNQPQHF. The CDR3 DNA is TGTGCCAGCAGTTACTCGCAGGGTTGGAATCAGCCCCAGCATTTT.